A single sample is the source of the 10 T cell receptor beta chains below, sequenced in a study of neurological immune-mediated disorders. TCRdb independently ran MiXCR on the 5' RACE reads; one entry per CDR3 protein. In the table there are about 62,000 distinct CDR3 sequences, approximately 3.7% of which are singletons. Material: PBMCs. All receptors come from a woman in her 50s with multiple sclerosis.

The table lists this clonotype with many counts. The genes are TRBV20-1 and TRBJ1-2, with D uncertain. The CDR3 contains 12 residues. Germline CDR1 and CDR2: DFQATT and SNEGSKA (reference sequence). Trimming stripped 7 bases from V and 3 bases from J, with 12 bases between. CDR3 amino acids: CSVPRSDYGYTF. CDR3 DNA: TGCAGTGTACCTCGGAGTGACTATGGCTACACCTTC.

The chain recombines TRBV2 with TRBJ1-5; D gene unclear. Trimming stripped 3 bases from V and 6 bases from J, with 9 bases between. CDR3 length: 13 residues. Per the germline V gene, CDR1 is SNHLY and CDR2 is FYNNEI. This CDR3 reads CASSDRQLQPQHF. CDR3 DNA: TGTGCCAGCAGTGATCGACAACTTCAGCCCCAGCATTTT.

The table lists this clonotype with many counts. The rearrangement links TRBV10-3 to TRBJ2-1; 11 bases are shared with TRBD2. CDR1 and CDR2 from the germline V gene are ENHRY and SYGVKD. This CDR3 contains 16 residues. The V and J ends lost 1 base and 3 bases, in that order; junction bases with no gene match: 2. CDR3 coding DNA: TGTGCCATCAGTGAGTGGGGGACTAGCGGCTACAATGAGCAGTTCTTC. This gives the protein CAISEWGTSGYNEQFF.

This clonotype was seen ten or more times. This chain uses TRBV5-6 with TRBJ1-6; tentative D call: TRBD1 (5 bases). The CDR3 contains 18 residues. Looked up from germline, CDR1 is SGHDT and CDR2 is YYEEEE. Trimming took off 2 bases at V and 0 bases at J, with 15 bases between the two ends. In DNA form, the CDR3 reads TGTGCCAGCAGCTTCCGGGGAGGGACCAGCTCCTATAATTCACCCCTCCACTTT. Protein product: CASSFRGGTSSYNSPLHF.

This clonotype was seen at least ten times. The CDR3 spells CSARDTGGTSSYEQYF. DNA for the CDR3: TGCAGTGCTAGAGATACGGGCGGGACCAGCTCCTACGAGCAGTACTTC. The chain combines TRBV20-1 with TRBJ2-7, with a possible D match to TRBD2 (6 bases). CDR1 is DFQATT and CDR2 is SNEGSKA in the germline V gene (reference sequence). Deletions cut 0 bases from V and 0 bases from J, with 15 bases between. The CDR3 sequence is 16 residues long.

This clonotype was seen more than once but under ten times. The chain combines TRBV20-1 with TRBJ1-1; 8 bases agree with TRBD1. The CDR3 consists of 13 residues. V gave up 4 bases and J gave up 5 bases; unmatched junction bases: 6. Looked up from germline, CDR1 is DFQATT and CDR2 is SNEGSKA (reference sequence). CDR3 region: CSATGQGRTEAFF. The CDR3, as DNA: TGCAGTGCTACCGGACAGGGTAGGACTGAAGCTTTCTTT.

This clonotype was seen ten or more times. The chain uses TRBV9 and TRBJ1-2, with D hard to call. CDR3 size: 14 residues. Germline lookup yields CDR1 SGDLS and CDR2 YYNGEE. Trimming removed 2 bases from V and 2 bases from J, with 10 bases in between. The CDR3 loop reads CASSVGLTNYGYTF. The CDR3, as DNA: TGTGCCAGCAGCGTCGGCCTTACGAACTATGGCTACACCTTC.

This clonotype was observed many times. The rearrangement links TRBV7-9 to TRBJ1-1; D perhaps matches TRBD1 (5 bases). This CDR3 has 16 residues. V was shortened by 2 bases and J by 1 base, with 14 bases between the two germline ends. The germline CDR1 and CDR2 sequences are SEHNR and FQNEAQ (reference sequence). CDR3 coding DNA: TGTGCCAGCAGCTTATCCGGGACGGTACAGAACACTGAAGCTTTCTTT. Its protein product is CASSLSGTVQNTEAFF.

This clonotype has ten or more counts. The chain uses TRBV27 and TRBJ2-4; 10 nucleotides line up with TRBD1. The germline gives CDR1 MNHEY, CDR2 SMNVEV (reference sequence). Germline trimming cut 6 bases from V and 6 bases from J; bases unmatched to any gene: 5. The CDR3 runs to 14 residues. CDR3 in amino acids: CASSTGTGVNIQYF. The CDR3 DNA reads TGTGCCAGCAGCACCGGGACAGGGGTAAACATTCAGTACTTC.

At least ten counts were recorded for this clonotype. This chain joins TRBV7-2 and TRBJ1-4, with D unclear. The CDR3 totals 14 residues. The V end lost 3 bases, the J end lost 6 bases, and 11 bases lay between the germline ends. The V gene's germline CDR1 is SGHTA and CDR2 FQGNSA. CDR3 region: CASSLYSPDEKLFF. In DNA form, the CDR3 reads TGTGCCAGCAGCTTGTATAGCCCAGATGAAAAACTGTTTTTT. Based on the CDR3 plus reference TRBV7-2 and TRBJ1-4, the full variable domain is GAGVSQSPSNKVTEKGKDVELRCDPISGHTALYWYRQSLGQGLEFLIYFQGNSAPDKSGLPSDRFSAERTGGSVSTLTIQRTQQEDSAVYLCASSLYSPDEKLFFGSGTQLSVL.